This is a list of T cell receptor beta chains from one sample in a study of blood T cells in healthy people across ages. TCRdb ran MiXCR on the 5' RACE reads and lists one entry per CDR3 protein. The sample carries 1.5 million to 2 million distinct CDR3 sequences, roughly two fifths recorded once. Sequenced input: blood. Receptor source: a human donor in good health. CDR3s include the opening cysteine and the closing phenylalanine or tryptophan. The order of the fields is clone size, J gene, D gene, V gene, CDR3 protein. The D gene is left open where the match is weak. Clone size is given for some rows only: seen once, a few or many times, or a class if the clone is expanded.

NA | TRBJ2-1 | TRBD2 | TRBV2 | CASSSSSGAYNEQFF
few | TRBJ1-2 | NA | TRBV5-1 | CASSLSTVRADYGYTF
NA | TRBJ2-7 | TRBD2 | TRBV5-1 | CASSLRTSGGAEAYEQYF
few | TRBJ2-5 | TRBD2 | TRBV20-1 | CSARDPSGGEAQYF
NA | TRBJ2-3 | TRBD2 | TRBV20-1 | CSARDPQRGDTQYF
few | TRBJ2-1 | NA | TRBV16 | CASSQTGSLGVEQFF
NA | TRBJ1-1 | NA | TRBV5-6 | CASSRVVANTEAFF
NA | TRBJ1-2 | TRBD1 | TRBV24-1 | CATRGQGLNGYTF
NA | TRBJ2-2 | TRBD1 | TRBV12-3/TRBV12-4 | CASSLAGGDTGELFF
NA | TRBJ2-5 | TRBD2 | TRBV4-2 | CASSHGAGGKETQYF
NA | TRBJ2-7 | TRBD2 | TRBV6-4 | CASSDYFGLAHYNEQYF
few | TRBJ2-1 | TRBD2 | TRBV12-3/TRBV12-4 | CASSFWTSDGEQFF
NA | TRBJ2-1 | NA | TRBV13 | CASCPPGVHNEQFF
NA | TRBJ2-5 | TRBD1 | TRBV3-1 | CASSFRQGVVETQYF
NA | TRBJ2-7 | TRBD1 | TRBV20-1 | CSASVHRPGQAYEQYF
NA | TRBJ2-1 | NA | TRBV5-5 | CAGSLGGQREQFF
NA | TRBJ2-3 | NA | TRBV20-1 | CSARSRVRDTQYF
NA | TRBJ1-2 | NA | TRBV7-2 | CASSLTAGNYGYTF
NA | TRBJ2-1 | TRBD2 | TRBV6-1 | CATAPGLAGGPSYNEQFF
few | TRBJ2-1 | NA | TRBV4-1 | CASSQPTESSYNEQFF
NA | TRBJ2-7 | NA | TRBV4-2 | CASSQDPYHGARSYEQYF
NA | TRBJ2-5 | NA | TRBV7-3 | CASSPGPHSYGQYF
few | TRBJ2-5 | NA | TRBV6-5 | CASSYANQETQYF
NA | TRBJ1-3 | NA | TRBV6-5 | CASGDTSGNTIYF
NA | NA | TRBD2 | TRBV20-1 | CSARDWVAGAHFYEQYF
few | TRBJ2-7 | NA | TRBV6-2/TRBV6-3 | CASSSRDPGNPSYEQYF
NA | TRBJ2-4 | TRBD1 | TRBV20-1 | CSARRVGTGGTKNIQYF
many | TRBJ2-5 | NA | TRBV29-1 | CSVRLGGETQYF
NA | TRBJ2-7 | NA | TRBV28 | CASIQNRQRSDEQYF
NA | TRBJ2-1 | NA | TRBV5-5 | CASRRSQDASYNEQFF
NA | TRBJ1-4 | NA | TRBV7-8 | CASSSSRWGRSSEKLFF
NA | TRBJ2-7 | TRBD1 | TRBV20-1 | CSAKRDRSPYEQYF
NA | NA | NA | TRBV10-3 | CAISEPREKETQYF
NA | TRBJ1-1 | NA | TRBV20-1 | CSAEEGGVTTEAFF
NA | TRBJ1-2 | TRBD1 | TRBV3-1 | CASSHLTGEGGYTF
NA | TRBJ1-4 | NA | TRBV12-3/TRBV12-4 | CASSFQGRNEKLFF
few | TRBJ1-5 | TRBD1 | TRBV15 | CATSIDRGIQPQHF
NA | TRBJ2-2 | NA | TRBV6-1 | CASSEHTRTGELFF
few | TRBJ1-1 | TRBD1 | TRBV7-2 | CASSYRPPGTDTEAFF
few | TRBJ1-2 | TRBD1 | TRBV6-5 | CASSYHTGQGSSYGYTF
NA | TRBJ1-5 | NA | TRBV5-1 | CASSFSGIDNQPQHF
NA | TRBJ1-6 | NA | TRBV7-2 | CASSSQVPYNSPLHF
NA | TRBJ2-5 | NA | TRBV7-2 | CASNPVWGQETQYF
NA | TRBJ2-1 | NA | TRBV28 | CASSPTGFTYNELFF
NA | TRBJ1-6 | NA | TRBV9 | CASSVGRGSPLHF
NA | TRBJ1-5 | NA | TRBV4-1 | CASSQVRPNQPQHF
NA | TRBJ2-5 | NA | TRBV18 | CASSPQPQETQYF
NA | TRBJ2-1 | TRBD2 | TRBV4-2 | CASSPSGLAGGYYNEQFF
NA | TRBJ2-1 | NA | TRBV5-1 | CASSLGFRGDSEQFF
NA | TRBJ1-6 | NA | TRBV5-1 | CASNPGRQRNSPLHF
NA | TRBJ2-5 | TRBD2 | TRBV4-1 | CASSQERGGQTQYF
NA | TRBJ2-1 | TRBD1 | TRBV28 | CASSLRGGQGQFF
NA | TRBJ2-5 | TRBD2 | TRBV12-3/TRBV12-4 | CASSPRWLAGQETQYF
few | TRBJ1-2 | NA | TRBV29-1 | CSVEPRNHGGYTF
NA | TRBJ2-5 | NA | TRBV4-1 | CASSLHPPSESQETQYF
once | TRBJ1-2 | NA | TRBV2 | CASTPEVGYGYTF
NA | TRBJ2-3 | TRBD1 | TRBV6-5 | CASSPRDRTTDTQYF
NA | TRBJ2-5 | TRBD2 | TRBV28 | CASSPPPGLAVETQYF